These T cell receptor beta chains were read from a single sample in a study of regulatory T cells in long-lasting Graves disease. TCRdb reanalysed the multiplex PCR reads using MiXCR and keeps one entry per CDR3 protein. The sample holds under 800,000 distinct CDR3 sequences; roughly 15% are singletons and the top ten take around a sixth. These data were also filed under a second study, of T cells in Graves' hyperthyroidism and ophthalmopathy.

Sequencing was performed on peripheral blood mononuclear cells (PBMCs), taken at new diagnosis, from a patient treated with antithyroid drugs. Receptors originate from a woman in her twenties or thirties with Graves disease. Both conserved end residues are trimmed from each CDR3. The order of the fields is V gene, CDR3 protein.

>TRBV12-3/TRBV12-4
ASSLGGTGNTIY
>TRBV6-5
ASSSELWGYRKLF
>TRBV15
ATSTKGGGTEAF
>TRBV20-1
SASSGVYNEQF
>TRBV5-6
ASSIIQGPNTEAF
>TRBV7-9
ASSWASGLAAGELF
>TRBV20-1
SAKLGGYEEAF
>TRBV20-1
SASKGEINQPQH
>TRBV9
ASSAPDAHYGYT
>TRBV20-1
SARVVHANTEAF
>TRBV5-4
ASSLQFGLGADTQY
>TRBV5-1
ASTPGSEYEQY
>TRBV20-1
SASQMGTETQY
>TRBV29-1
SVADGYEQY